This record concerns one T cell receptor (beta chain) sequence. The junction had 7 bases not matched to a gene; V was cut back by 8 bases and J by 4 bases. The CDR3 spans 12 residues. Germline V gene data show CDR1 as SQVTM and CDR2 as ANQGSEA. These data belong to a study of blood T cell repertoires in COVID-19. Turning to the study itself: Donors in the United States, Italy and Spain gave samples during acute or convalescent COVID-19. PBMCs, B-cell-depleted T cells, or T cells were the source of the cDNA or gDNA that made up the material.

Produced via immunoSEQ multiplex PCR; TCRdb's table is partial and in-frame only. Of about 240,000 clones in the sample, 86% were seen once. One Seattle source followed patients from active infection through their disease course. This chain connects TRBV29-1 to TRBJ1-1; 7 positions match TRBD1. The specimen was peripheral blood. The TCR sequence derives from a woman between 50 and 59 years old with COVID-19, enrolled during active disease. Here the CDR3 DNA reads TGCAGCATTCGAGGGGGCGGCACTGAAGCTTTCTTT. Its translation: CSIRGGGTEAFF.